This T cell receptor beta chain was found in a study of T-cell reconstitution after alpha-beta-depleted transplantation in children. This clonotype has ten or more counts. Antigen specificity is unknown. General study points: There were reportedly several hundred expanded graft clones from which alpha-beta T cells came about two months after transplant. Surviving recipient T cells and thymic progenitors underlay high day-60 TCRbeta diversity in some patients. Newly produced T cells mostly accounted for T-cell counts and diversity one year post-transplant.

Preparation of the TCRbeta library was carried out with unique molecular identifiers. TCRdb redid the calling of the PCR reads with MiXCR, one entry per CDR3 protein. This table has fewer than 40,000 distinct CDR3 sequences, more than 6% appearing once. This CDR3 has 13 residues. Germline assignment: CDR1 SGHDT and CDR2 YYEEEE. V lost 5 bases, J lost 13 bases, and 21 bases lay in between. This TCR was recovered from a child younger than two who had a stem cell transplant for acute myeloid leukemia, so the T cells may come from the graft donor. Sequenced material: peripheral blood, taken 60 days after TCRalphabeta/CD19-depleted stem cell transplant. This chain connects TRBV5-6 to TRBJ1-2, with unresolved D. CDR3 in DNA: TGTGCCAGCAGACTTGGAGGGAAAAGAGGAGTCACCTTC. This codes for CASRLGGKRGVTF.